The 12 T cell receptor beta chains given below trace back to one sample, sequenced in a study of control samples from healthy donors and cancer patients. Repertoires were generated with immunoSEQ multiplex PCR, while TCRdb's copy carries only in-frame clones and drops some. The profile shows some 120,000 clones, about 94% of them singletons. Material: blood. These receptor sequences come from a man aged 30 to 39 in good health.

This clone was picked up one time. The chain carries TRBV5-6 and TRBJ1-2; 9 bases map to TRBD1. The CDR3 runs to 13 residues. In germline, CDR1 is SGHDT, CDR2 YYEEEE. The J segment lost 5 bases and the V segment lost 4 bases, leaving 3 bases of the junction unmatched. As DNA, the CDR3 is TGTGCCAGCAGCCCGACAGGGGGTTATGGCTACACCTTC. Translation: CASSPTGGYGYTF.

This chain links TRBV28 with TRBJ1-2; D remains unclear. The CDR3 is made up of 12 amino acids. Germline values: CDR1 MDHEN, CDR2 SYDVKM. V gave up 6 bases and J gave up 8 bases, with 13 bases separating them. CDR3 sequence (DNA): TGTGCCAGCAGGGAAAACCTAGGAGGCTACACCTTC. Its translation is CASRENLGGYTF.

This rearrangement joins TRBV21-1 to TRBJ2-1; the table's D call, TRBD2, has no DNA check behind it. TRBV21-1 represents a pseudogene. CDR3 length: 17 residues. The CDR3 nucleotides read TGTGCCAGCAGCAACCCCCCCGGGGGGGATAACGGGGTGGAGCAGTTCTTC. It translates to CASSNPPGGDNGVEQFF.

The chain recombines TRBV15 with TRBJ2-7, with D tentatively TRBD2 (7 bases). Between the trimmed V and J ends, which lost 4 bases and 3 bases, there was a span of 16 bases. This CDR3 spans 15 amino acids. Germline loops: CDR1 LNHNV, CDR2 YYDKDF (reference sequence). The CDR3 nucleotides read TGTGCCACCAGCATTTCCCGGGGAGGGGGCTACGAGCAGTACTTC. Translating gives CATSISRGGGYEQYF.

The J gene is TRBJ2-1, the V gene TRBV7-2; 11 nucleotides align to TRBD2. Germline V gene lookup returns CDR1 SGHTA and CDR2 FQGNSA. Trimming took 5 bases from V and 5 from J; bases not matched to a gene: 11. CDR3 size: 17 residues. The CDR3 loop is CASSPQVRLAGHNEQFF. CDR3 nucleotides: TGTGCCAGCAGCCCTCAGGTTCGACTAGCGGGGCACAATGAGCAGTTCTTC.

The gene calls are TRBV29-1 and TRBJ2-3; 7 bases align to TRBD1. The CDR3 spans 14 residues. V lost 1 base and J lost 2; bases outside the gene matches: 3. CDR1 is SQVTM and CDR2 is ANQGSEA in the germline V gene. The CDR3 nucleotides read TGCAGCGTTGAAGCAGGACAGGCCACAGATACGCAGTATTTT. Translated: CSVEAGQATDTQYF.

The chain links TRBV5-5 to TRBJ1-1; D not resolved. Trimming cost V 1 base and J 11 bases, with 15 bases left between them. The germline V gene has CDR1 SGHKS and CDR2 YYEKEE (reference sequence). The CDR3 is made up of 13 amino acids. The CDR3 region has the DNA TGTGCCAGCAGCTTGATTAGAAGGGCCGGGGCTTTCTTT. As protein: CASSLIRRAGAFF.

This clone was recorded once. The rearrangement links TRBV7-2 to TRBJ1-2; D unclear. Per germline, CDR1 SGHTA and CDR2 FQGNSA. The V end lost 4 bases, the J end lost 8 bases, and 8 bases lay between the germline ends. This CDR3 has 11 amino acids. The DNA for the CDR3 is TGTGCCAGCAGCTCTTCGCGGGGCTACACCTTC. Its translation: CASSSSRGYTF.

This chain uses TRBV18 with TRBJ2-3; 9 nucleotides align to TRBD2. The germline CDR1 and CDR2 sequences are KGHSH and LQKENI. The CDR3 extends over 16 amino acids. The ends lost 3 bases at V and 4 bases at J; junction bases unmatched: 8. This CDR3 reads CASSPSTGGGADTQYF. The DNA for the CDR3 is TGTGCCAGCTCACCGTCTACGGGCGGGGGGGCAGATACGCAGTATTTT.

The chain combines TRBV28 with TRBJ1-6; unclear D gene. Germline values: CDR1 MDHEN, CDR2 SYDVKM. The CDR3 runs to 16 residues. Between the trimmed V and J ends, which lost 1 base and 0 bases, there was a span of 7 bases. This chain's CDR3 is CASSLSRSSYNSPLHF. The CDR3 nucleotides read TGTGCCAGCAGTTTATCGCGGAGCTCCTATAATTCACCCCTCCACTTT.

The chain carries TRBV19 and TRBJ1-6; D remains unclear. Trimming cost V 3 bases and J 5 bases, with 8 bases left between them. CDR3 size: 14 residues. Germline-derived CDR1 and CDR2 are LNHDA and SQIVND (reference sequence). The CDR3 DNA follows: TGTGCCAGTAGTATCGGCAGGAATAATTCACCCCTCCACTTT. Translation gives CASSIGRNNSPLHF.

The CDR3, as DNA: TGTGCCAGCAGCAAAGTCAACAGGGCCTACGAGCAGTACTTC. This translates into CASSKVNRAYEQYF. The J gene is TRBJ2-7, the V gene TRBV21-1; the table's D call of TRBD1 was not tested on the DNA. TRBV21-1 constitutes a pseudogene. The CDR3 consists of 14 residues.